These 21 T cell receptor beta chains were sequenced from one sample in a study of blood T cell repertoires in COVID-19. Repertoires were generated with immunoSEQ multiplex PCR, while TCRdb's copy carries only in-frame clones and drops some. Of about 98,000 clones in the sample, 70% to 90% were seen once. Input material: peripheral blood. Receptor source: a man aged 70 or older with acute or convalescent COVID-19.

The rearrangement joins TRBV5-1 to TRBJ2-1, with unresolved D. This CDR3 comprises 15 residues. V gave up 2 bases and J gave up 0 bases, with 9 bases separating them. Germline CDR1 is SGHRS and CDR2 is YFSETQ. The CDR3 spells CASSFERSSYNEQFF. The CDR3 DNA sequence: TGCGCCAGCAGCTTTGAAAGGAGCTCCTACAATGAGCAGTTCTTC.

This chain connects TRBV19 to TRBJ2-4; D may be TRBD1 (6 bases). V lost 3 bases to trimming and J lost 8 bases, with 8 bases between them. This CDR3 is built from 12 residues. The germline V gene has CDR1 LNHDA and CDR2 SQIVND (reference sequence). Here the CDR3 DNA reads TGTGCCAGTAGTATTAAGGGGGACATTCAGTACTTC. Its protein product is CASSIKGDIQYF.

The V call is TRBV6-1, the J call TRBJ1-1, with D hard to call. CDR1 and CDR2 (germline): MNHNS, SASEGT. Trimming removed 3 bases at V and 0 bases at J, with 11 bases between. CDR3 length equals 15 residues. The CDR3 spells CASSDGRAVNTEAFF. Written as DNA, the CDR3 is TGTGCCAGCAGTGACGGGCGGGCAGTGAACACTGAAGCTTTCTTT.

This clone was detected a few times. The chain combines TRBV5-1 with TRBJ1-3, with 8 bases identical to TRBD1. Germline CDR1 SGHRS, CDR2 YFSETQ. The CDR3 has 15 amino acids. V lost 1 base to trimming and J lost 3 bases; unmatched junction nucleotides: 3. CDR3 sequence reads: CASSLTGGIGNTIYF. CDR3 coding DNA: TGCGCCAGCAGCTTGACAGGGGGGATTGGAAACACCATATATTTT.

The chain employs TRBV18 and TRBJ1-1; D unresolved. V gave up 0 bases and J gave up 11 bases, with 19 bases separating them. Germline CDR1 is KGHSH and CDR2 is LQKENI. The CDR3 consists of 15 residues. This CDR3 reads CASSPPDRAPGRAFF. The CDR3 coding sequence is TGTGCCAGCTCACCACCGGATCGGGCCCCGGGGAGGGCTTTCTTT.

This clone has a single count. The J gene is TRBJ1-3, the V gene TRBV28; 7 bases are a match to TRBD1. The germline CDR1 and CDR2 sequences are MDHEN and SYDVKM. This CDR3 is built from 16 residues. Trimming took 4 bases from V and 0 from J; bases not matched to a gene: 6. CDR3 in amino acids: CASSSWTGRSGNTIYF. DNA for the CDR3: TGTGCCAGCAGTTCTTGGACAGGTCGCTCTGGAAACACCATATATTTT. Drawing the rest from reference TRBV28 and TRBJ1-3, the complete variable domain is DVKVTQSSRYLVKRTGEKVFLECVQDMDHENMFWYRQDPGLGLRLIYFSYDVKMKEKGDIPEGYSVSREKKERFSLILESASTNQTSMYLCASSSWTGRSGNTIYFGEGSWLTVV.

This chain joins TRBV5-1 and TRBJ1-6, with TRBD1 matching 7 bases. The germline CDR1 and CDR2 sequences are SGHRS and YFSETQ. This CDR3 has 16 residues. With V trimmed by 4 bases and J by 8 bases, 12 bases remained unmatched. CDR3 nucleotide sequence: TGCGCCAGCAGCGCCGCCCCCGGGACAGACTATTCACCCCTCCACTTT. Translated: CASSAAPGTDYSPLHF.

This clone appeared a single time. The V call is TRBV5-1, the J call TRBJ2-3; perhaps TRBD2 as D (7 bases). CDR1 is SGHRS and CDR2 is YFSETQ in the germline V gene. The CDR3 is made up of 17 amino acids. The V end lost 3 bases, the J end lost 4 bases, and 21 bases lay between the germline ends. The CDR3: CASSSPLTRGASDTQYF. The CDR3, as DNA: TGCGCCAGCAGCTCGCCCCTCACCCGGGGGGCTTCAGATACGCAGTATTTT.

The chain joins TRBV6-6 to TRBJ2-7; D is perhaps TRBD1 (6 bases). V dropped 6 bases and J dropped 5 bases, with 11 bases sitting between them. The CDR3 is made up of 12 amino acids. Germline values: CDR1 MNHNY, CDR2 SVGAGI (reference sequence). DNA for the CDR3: TGTGCCAGCAGCCAGGGGTTCAACGAGCAGTACTTC. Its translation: CASSQGFNEQYF.

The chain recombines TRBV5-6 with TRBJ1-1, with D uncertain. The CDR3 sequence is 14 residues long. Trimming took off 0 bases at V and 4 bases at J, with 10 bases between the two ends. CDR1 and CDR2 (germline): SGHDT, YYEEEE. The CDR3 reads CASSLGPPGTEAFF. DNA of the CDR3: TGTGCCAGCAGCTTGGGACCACCGGGCACTGAAGCTTTCTTT. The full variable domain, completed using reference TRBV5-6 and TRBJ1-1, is DAGVTQSPTHLIKTRGQQVTLRCSPKSGHDTVSWYQQALGQGPQFIFQYYEEEERQRGNFPDRFSGHQFPNYSSELNVNALLLGDSALYLCASSLGPPGTEAFFGQGTRLTVV.

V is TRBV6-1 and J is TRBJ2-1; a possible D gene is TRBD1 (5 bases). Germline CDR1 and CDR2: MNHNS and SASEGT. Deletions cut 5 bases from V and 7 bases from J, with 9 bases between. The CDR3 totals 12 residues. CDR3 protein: CASSLGVNEQFF. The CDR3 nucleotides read TGTGCCAGCAGTTTAGGGGTGAATGAGCAGTTCTTC.

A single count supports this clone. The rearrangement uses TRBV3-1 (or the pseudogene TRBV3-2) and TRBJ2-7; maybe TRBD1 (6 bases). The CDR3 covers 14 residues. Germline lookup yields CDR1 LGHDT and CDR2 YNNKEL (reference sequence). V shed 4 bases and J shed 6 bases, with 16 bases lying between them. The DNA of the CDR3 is TGTGCCAGCAGCCGTGGCAGGGGTGTCGGCGAGCAGTACGTC. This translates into CASSRGRGVGEQYV.

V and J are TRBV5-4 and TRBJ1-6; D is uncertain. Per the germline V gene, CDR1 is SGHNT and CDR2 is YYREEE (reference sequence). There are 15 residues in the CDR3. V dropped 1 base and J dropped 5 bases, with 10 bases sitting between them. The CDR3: CASSLPNGDNSPLHF. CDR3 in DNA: TGTGCCAGCAGCTTGCCGAACGGGGATAATTCACCCCTCCACTTT.

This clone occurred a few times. CDR3 protein: CASSVGTGTHYEQYF. CDR3 in DNA: TGTGCCAGCAGCGTAGGAACAGGTACCCACTACGAGCAGTACTTC. The chain joins TRBV9 to TRBJ2-7; D is possibly TRBD1 (5 bases). This CDR3 contains 15 residues. V was trimmed by 0 bases and J by 3 bases, leaving 13 bases between them. Germline V gene lookup returns CDR1 SGDLS and CDR2 YYNGEE.

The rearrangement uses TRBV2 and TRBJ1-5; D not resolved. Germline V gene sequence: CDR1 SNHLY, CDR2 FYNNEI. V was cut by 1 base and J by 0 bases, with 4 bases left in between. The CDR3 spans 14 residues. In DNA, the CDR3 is TGTGCCAGCAGTGAAGGGGCTAGCAATCAGCCCCAGCATTTT. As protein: CASSEGASNQPQHF.

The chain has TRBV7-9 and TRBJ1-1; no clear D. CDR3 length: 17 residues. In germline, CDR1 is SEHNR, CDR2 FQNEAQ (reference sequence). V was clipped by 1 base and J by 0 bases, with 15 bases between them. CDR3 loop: CASSLVGSLDMNTEAFF. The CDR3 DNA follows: TGTGCCAGCAGCTTAGTGGGCAGTTTAGACATGAACACTGAAGCTTTCTTT. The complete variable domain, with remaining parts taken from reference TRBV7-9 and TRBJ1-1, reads DTGVSQNPRHKITKRGQNVTFRCDPISEHNRLYWYRQTLGQGPEFLTYFQNEAQLEKSRLLSDRFSAERPKGSFSTLEIQRTEQGDSAMYLCASSLVGSLDMNTEAFFGQGTRLTVV.

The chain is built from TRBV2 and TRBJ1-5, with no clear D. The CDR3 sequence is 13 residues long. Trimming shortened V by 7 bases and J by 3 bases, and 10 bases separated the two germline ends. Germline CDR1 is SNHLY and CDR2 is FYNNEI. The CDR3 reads CASTNSFNQPQHF. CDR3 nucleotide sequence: TGTGCCAGCACAAACAGTTTCAATCAGCCCCAGCATTTT.

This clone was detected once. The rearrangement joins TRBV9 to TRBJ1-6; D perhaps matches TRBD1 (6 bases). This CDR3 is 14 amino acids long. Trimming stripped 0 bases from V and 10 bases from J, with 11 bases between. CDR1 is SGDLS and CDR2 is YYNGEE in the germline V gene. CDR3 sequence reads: CASSVDTGFSPLHF. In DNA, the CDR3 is TGTGCCAGCAGCGTAGATACAGGGTTCTCACCCCTCCACTTT.

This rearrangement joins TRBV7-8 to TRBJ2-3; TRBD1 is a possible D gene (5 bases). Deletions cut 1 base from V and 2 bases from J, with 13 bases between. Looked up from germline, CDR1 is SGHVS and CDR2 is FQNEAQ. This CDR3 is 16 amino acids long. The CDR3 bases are TGTGCCAGCAGCTTAGGGAAGGGGTCCCTCACAGATACGCAGTATTTT. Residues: CASSLGKGSLTDTQYF.

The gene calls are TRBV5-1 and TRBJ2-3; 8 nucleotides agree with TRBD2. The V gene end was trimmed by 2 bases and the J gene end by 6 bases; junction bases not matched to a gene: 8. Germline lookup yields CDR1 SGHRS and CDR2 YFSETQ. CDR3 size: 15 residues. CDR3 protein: CASSFSGTRSDTQYF. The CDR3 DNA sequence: TGCGCCAGCAGCTTCTCCGGGACTAGGAGTGATACGCAGTATTTT.

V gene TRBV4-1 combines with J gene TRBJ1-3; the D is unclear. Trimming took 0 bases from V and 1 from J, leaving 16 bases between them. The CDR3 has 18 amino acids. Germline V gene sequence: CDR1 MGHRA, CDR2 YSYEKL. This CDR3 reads CASSQDPLRAGSGNTIYF. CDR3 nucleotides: TGCGCCAGCAGCCAAGATCCTCTGAGGGCAGGTTCTGGAAACACCATATATTTT.